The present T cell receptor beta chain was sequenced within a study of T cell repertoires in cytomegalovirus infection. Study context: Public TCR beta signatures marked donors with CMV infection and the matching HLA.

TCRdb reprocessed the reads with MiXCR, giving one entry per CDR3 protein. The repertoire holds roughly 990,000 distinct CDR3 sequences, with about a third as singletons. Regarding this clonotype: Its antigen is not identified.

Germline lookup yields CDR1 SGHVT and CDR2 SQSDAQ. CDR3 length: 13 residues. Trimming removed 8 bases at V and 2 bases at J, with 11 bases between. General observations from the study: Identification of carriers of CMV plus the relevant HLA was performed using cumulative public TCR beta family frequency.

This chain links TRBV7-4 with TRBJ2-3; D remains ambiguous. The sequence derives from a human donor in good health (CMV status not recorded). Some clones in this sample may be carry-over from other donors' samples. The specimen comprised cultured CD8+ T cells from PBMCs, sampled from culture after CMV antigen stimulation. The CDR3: CASRVGVTDTQYF. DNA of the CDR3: TGTGCCAGCCGGGTTGGCGTCACAGATACGCAGTATTTT. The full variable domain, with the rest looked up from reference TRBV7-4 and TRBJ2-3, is GAGVSQSPRYKVAKRGRDVALRCDSISGHVTLYWYRQTLGQGSEVLTYSQSDAQRDKSGRPSGRFSAERPERSVSTLKIQRTEQGDSAVYLCASRVGVTDTQYFGPGTRLTVL.